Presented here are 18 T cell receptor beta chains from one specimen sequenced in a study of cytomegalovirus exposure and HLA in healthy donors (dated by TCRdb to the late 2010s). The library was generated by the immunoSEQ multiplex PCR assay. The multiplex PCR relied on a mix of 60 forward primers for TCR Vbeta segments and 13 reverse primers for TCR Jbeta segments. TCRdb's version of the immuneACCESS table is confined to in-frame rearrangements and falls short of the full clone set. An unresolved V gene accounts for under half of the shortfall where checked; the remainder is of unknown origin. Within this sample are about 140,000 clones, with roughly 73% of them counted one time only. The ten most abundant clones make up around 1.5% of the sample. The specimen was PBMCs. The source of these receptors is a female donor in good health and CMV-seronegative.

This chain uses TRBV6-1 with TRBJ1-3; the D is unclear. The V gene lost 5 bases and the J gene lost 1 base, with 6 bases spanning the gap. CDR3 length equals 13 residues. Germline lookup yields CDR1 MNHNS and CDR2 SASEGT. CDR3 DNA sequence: TGTGCCAGCAGTCGAGGATCTGGAAACACCATATATTTT. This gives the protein CASSRGSGNTIYF.

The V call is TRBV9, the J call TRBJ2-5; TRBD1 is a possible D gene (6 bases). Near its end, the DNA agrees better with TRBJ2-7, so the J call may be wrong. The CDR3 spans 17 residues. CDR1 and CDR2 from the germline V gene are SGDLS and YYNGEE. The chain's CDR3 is CASSVGHGTRSSYEQYF. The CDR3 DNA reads TGTGCCAGCAGCGTAGGTCACGGGACAAGGAGCTCCTACGAGCAGTACTTC.

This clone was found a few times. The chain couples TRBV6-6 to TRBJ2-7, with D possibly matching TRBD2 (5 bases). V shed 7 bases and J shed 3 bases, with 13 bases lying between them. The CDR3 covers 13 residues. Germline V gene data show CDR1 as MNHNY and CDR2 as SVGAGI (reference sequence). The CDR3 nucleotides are TGTGCCAGCACTACATACGAGGGCTACGAGCAGTACTTC. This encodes CASTTYEGYEQYF.

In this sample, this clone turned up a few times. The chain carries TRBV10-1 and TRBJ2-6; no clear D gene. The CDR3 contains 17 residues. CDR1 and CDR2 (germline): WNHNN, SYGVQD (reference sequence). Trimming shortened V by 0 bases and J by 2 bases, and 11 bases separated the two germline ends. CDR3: CASSESRRRTGANVLTF. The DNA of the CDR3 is TGCGCCAGCAGTGAGTCTAGGCGGCGGACTGGGGCCAACGTCCTGACTTTC.

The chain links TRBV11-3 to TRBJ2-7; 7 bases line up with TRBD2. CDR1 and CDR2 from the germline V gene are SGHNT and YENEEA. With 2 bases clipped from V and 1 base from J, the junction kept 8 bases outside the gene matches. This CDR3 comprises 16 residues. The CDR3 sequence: CASSLSLAAASYEQYF. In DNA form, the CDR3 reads TGTGCCAGCAGCTTATCTCTAGCGGCCGCATCCTACGAGCAGTACTTC.

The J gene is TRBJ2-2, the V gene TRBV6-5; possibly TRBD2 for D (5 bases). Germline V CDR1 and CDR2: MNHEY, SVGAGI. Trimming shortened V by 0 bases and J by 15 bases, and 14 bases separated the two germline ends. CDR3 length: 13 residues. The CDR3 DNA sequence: TGTGCCAGCAGTTACTCGATGCGGGTCGGGTTGTTTTTT. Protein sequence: CASSYSMRVGLFF.

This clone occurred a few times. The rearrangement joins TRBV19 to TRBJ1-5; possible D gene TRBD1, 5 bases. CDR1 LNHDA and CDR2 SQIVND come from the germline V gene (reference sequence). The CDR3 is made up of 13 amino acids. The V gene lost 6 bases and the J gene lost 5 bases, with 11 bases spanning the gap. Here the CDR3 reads CASSHIGDQPQHF. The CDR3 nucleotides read TGTGCCAGTAGCCATATAGGGGATCAGCCCCAGCATTTT.

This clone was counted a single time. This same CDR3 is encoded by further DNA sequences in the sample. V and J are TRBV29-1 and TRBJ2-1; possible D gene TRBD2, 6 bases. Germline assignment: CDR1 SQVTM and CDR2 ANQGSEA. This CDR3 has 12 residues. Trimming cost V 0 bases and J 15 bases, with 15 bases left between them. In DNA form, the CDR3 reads TGCAGCGTTGAAGACGGCGGGGAAAGGGGGTTCTTC. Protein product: CSVEDGGERGFF.

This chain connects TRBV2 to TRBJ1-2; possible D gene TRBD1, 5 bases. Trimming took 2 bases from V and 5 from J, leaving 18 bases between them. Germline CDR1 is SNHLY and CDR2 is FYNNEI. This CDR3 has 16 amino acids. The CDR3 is CASSEPRDSSLYGYTF. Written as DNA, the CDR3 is TGTGCCAGCAGTGAACCCCGGGACTCCTCCCTTTATGGCTACACCTTC.

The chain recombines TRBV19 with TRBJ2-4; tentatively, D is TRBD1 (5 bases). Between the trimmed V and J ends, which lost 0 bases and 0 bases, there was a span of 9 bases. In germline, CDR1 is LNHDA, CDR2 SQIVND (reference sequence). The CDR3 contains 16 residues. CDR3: CASSIERQGAKNIQYF. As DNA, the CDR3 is TGTGCCAGTAGTATAGAGCGGCAGGGAGCCAAAAACATTCAGTACTTC.

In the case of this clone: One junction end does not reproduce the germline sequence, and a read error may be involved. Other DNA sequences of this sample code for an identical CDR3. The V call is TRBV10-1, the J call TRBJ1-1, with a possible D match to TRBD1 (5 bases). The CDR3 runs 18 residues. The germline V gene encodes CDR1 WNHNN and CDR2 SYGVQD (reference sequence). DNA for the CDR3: TGCGCCAGCAGTGAGACTGCGCCTGTCTCGCAGGGCGGCACTGAAGCCTTCTTT. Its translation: CASSETAPVSQGGTEAFF.

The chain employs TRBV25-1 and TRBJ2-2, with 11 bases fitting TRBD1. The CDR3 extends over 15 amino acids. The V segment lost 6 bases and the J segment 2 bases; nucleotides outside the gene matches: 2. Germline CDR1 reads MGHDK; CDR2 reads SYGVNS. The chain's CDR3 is CASRGQGVNTGELFF. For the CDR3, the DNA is TGTGCCAGCAGGGGACAGGGGGTAAACACCGGGGAGCTGTTTTTT. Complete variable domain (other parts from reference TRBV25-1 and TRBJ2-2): EADIYQTPRYLVIGTGKKITLECSQTMGHDKMYWYQQDPGMELHLIHYSYGVNSTEKGDLSSESTVSRIRTEHFPLTLESARPSHTSQYLCASRGQGVNTGELFFGEGSRLTVL.

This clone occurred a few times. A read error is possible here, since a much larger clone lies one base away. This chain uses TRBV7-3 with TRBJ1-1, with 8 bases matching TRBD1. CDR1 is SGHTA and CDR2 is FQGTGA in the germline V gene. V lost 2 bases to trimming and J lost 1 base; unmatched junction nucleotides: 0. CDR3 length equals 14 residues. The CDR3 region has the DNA TGTGCCAGCAGCTTACAGGGGGCGAACACTGAAGCTTTCTTT. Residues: CASSLQGANTEAFF. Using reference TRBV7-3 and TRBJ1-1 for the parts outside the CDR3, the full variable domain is GAGVSQTPSNKVTEKGKYVELRCDPISGHTALYWYRQSLGQGPEFLIYFQGTGAADDSGLPNDRFFAVRPEGSVSTLKIQRTERGDSAVYLCASSLQGANTEAFFGQGTRLTVV.

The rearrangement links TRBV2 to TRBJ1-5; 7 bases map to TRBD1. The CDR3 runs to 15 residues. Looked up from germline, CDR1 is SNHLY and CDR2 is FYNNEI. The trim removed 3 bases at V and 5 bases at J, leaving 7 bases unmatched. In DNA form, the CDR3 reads TGTGCCAGCAGTGAGGGGACAGAGGCTTATCAGCCCCAGCATTTT. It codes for CASSEGTEAYQPQHF.

DNA of the CDR3: TGTGCCAGTAGTATAGTAGGACAGACGAGTAACACTGAAGCTTTCTTT. This gives the protein CASSIVGQTSNTEAFF. The chain links TRBV19 to TRBJ1-1, with a tentative D call TRBD1 (6 bases). The CDR3 covers 16 residues. Germline-derived CDR1 and CDR2 are LNHDA and SQIVND (reference sequence). V was clipped by 1 base and J by 2 bases, with 14 bases between them.

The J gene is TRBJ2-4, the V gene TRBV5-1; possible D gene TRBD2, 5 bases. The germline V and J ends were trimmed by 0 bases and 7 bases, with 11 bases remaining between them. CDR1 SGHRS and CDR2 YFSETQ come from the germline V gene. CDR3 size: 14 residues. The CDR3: CASSLGLAPNIQYF. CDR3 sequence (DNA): TGCGCCAGCAGCTTGGGTCTAGCTCCTAACATTCAGTACTTC.

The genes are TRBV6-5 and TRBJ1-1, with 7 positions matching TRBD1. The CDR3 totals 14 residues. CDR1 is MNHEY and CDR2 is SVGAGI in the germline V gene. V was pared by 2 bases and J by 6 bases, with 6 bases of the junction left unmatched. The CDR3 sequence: CASSYDRVRAEAFF. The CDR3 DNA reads TGTGCCAGCAGTTACGACAGGGTTCGGGCTGAAGCTTTCTTT.

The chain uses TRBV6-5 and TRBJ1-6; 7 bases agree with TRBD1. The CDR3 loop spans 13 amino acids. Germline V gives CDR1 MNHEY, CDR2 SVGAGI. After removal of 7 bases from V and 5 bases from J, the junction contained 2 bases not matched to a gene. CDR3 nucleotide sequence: TGTGCCAGCAACAGGGGACATAATTCACCCCTCCACTTT. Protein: CASNRGHNSPLHF.